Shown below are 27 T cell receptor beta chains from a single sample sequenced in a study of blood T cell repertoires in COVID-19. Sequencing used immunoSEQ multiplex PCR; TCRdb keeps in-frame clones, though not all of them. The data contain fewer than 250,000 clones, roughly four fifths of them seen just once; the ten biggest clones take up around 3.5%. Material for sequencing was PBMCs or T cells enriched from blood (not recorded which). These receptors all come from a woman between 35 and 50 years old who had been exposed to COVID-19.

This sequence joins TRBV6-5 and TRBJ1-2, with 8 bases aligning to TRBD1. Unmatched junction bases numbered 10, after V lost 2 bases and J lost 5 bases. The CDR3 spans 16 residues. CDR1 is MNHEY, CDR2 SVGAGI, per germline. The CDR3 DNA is TGTGCCAGCAGTTACGAGTCAGGGGGCGTCATATATGGCTACACCTTC. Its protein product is CASSYESGGVIYGYTF.

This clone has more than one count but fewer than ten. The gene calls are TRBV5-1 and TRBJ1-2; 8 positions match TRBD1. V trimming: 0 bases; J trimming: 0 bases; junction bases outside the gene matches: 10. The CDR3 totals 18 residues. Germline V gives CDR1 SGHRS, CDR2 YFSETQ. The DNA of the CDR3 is TGCGCCAGCAGCTTGGTTCCCGGGACAGGCGCTTCTAACTATGGCTACACCTTC. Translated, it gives CASSLVPGTGASNYGYTF.

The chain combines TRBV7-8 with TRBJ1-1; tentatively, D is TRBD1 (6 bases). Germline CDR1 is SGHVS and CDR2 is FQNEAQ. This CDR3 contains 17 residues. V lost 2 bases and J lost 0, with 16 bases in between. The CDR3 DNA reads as TGTGCCAGCAGCTTATTAGGAGAACGGGACATGAACACTGAAGCTTTCTTT. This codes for CASSLLGERDMNTEAFF.

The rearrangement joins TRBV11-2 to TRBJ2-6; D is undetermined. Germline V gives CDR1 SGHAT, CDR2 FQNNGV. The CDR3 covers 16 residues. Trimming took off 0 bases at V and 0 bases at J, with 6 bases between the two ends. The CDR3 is CASSLDFSSGANVLTF. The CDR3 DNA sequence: TGTGCCAGCAGCTTAGACTTCTCCTCTGGGGCCAACGTCCTGACTTTC. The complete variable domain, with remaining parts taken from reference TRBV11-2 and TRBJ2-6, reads EAGVAQSPRYKIIEKRQSVAFWCNPISGHATLYWYQQILGQGPKLLIQFQNNGVVDDSQLPKDRFSAERLKGVDSTLKIQPAKLEDSAVYLCASSLDFSSGANVLTFGAGSRLTVL.

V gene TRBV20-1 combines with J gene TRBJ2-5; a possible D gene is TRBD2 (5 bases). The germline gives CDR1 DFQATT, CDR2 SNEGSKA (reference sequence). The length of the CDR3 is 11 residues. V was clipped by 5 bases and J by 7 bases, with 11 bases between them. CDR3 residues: CSARLEGTQYF. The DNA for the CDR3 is TGCAGTGCTCGGCTAGAGGGGACCCAGTACTTC.

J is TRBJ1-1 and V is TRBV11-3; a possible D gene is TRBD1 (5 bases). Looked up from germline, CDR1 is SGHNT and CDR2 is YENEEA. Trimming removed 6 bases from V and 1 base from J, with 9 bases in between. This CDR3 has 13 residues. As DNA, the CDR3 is TGTGCCAGCAGGTCAGGGCAGAACACTGAAGCTTTCTTT. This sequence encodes CASRSGQNTEAFF.

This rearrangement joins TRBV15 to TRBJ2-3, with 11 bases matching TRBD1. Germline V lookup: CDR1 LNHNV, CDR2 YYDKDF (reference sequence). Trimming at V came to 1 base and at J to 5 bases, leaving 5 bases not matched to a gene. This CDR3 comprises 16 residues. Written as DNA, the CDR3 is TGTGCCACCAGCAGAGGGGGACAGGGGGTAGGAGATACGCAGTATTTT. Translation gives CATSRGGQGVGDTQYF. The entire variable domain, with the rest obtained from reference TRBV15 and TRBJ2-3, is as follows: DAMVIQNPRYQVTQFGKPVTLSCSQTLNHNVMYWYQQKSSQAPKLLFHYYDKDFNNEADTPDNFQSRRPNTSFCFLDIRSPGLGDTAMYLCATSRGGQGVGDTQYFGPGTRLTVL.

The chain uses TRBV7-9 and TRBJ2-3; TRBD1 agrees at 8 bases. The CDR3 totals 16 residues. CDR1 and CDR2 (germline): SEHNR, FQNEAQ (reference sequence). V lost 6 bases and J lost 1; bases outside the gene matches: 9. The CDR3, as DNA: TGTGCCAGCAGTTCTCCTGACAGGGGTCGCACAGATACGCAGTATTTT. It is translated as CASSSPDRGRTDTQYF.

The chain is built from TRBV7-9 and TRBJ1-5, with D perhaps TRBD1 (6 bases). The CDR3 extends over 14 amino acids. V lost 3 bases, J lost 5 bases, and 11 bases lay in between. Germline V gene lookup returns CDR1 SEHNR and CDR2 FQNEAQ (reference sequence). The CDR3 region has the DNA TGTGCCAGCAGCTTCCGACAGGTCGATCAGCCCCAGCATTTT. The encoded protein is CASSFRQVDQPQHF.

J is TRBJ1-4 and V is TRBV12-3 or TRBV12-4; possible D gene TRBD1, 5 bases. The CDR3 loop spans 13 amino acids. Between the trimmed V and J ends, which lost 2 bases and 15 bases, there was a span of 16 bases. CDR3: CASSLLPNVQVFF. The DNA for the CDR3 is TGTGCCAGCAGTTTACTACCCAACGTACAGGTGTTTTTT.

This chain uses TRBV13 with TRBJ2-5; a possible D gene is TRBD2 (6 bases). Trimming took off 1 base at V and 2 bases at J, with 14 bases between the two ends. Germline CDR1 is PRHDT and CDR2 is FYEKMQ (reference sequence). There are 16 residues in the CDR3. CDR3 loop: CASSLVYGGPQETQYF. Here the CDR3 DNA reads TGTGCCAGCAGCTTAGTTTACGGGGGACCTCAAGAGACCCAGTACTTC.

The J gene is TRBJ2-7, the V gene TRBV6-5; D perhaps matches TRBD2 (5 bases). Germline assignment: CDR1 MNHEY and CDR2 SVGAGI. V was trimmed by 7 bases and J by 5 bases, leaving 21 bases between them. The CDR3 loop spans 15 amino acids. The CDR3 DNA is TGTGCCAGCAAGGACCGGTTGGCGGGCAGGCACGAGCAGTACTTC. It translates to CASKDRLAGRHEQYF.

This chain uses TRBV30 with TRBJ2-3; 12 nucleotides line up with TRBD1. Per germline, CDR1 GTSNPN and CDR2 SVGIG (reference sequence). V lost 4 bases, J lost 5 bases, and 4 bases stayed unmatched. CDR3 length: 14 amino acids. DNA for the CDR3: TGTGCCTGGACAGGGACAGGGGGCGGAGATACGCAGTATTTT. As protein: CAWTGTGGGDTQYF.

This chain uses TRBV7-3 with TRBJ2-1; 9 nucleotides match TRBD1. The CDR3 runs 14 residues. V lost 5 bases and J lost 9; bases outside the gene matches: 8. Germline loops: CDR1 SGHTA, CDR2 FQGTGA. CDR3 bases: TGTGCCAGCAGCCCAGGGACAGGGTATGTTGAGCAGTTCTTC. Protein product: CASSPGTGYVEQFF.

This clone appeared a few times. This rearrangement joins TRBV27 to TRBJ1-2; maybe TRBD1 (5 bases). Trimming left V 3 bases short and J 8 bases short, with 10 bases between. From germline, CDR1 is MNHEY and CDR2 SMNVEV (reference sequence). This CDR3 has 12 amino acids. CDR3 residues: CASSFSGGGYTF. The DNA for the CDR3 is TGTGCCAGCAGTTTTTCCGGGGGAGGCTACACCTTC.

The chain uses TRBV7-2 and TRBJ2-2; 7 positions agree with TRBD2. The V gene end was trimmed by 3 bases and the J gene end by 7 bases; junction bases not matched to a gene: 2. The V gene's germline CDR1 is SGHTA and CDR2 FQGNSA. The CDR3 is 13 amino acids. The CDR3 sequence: CASSLGGDGELFF. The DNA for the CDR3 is TGTGCCAGCAGCTTGGGGGGGGACGGGGAGCTGTTTTTT.

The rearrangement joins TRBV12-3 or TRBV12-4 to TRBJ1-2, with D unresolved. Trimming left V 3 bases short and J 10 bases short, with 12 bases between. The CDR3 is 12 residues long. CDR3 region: CASSFGQFAYTF. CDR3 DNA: TGTGCCAGCAGTTTTGGGCAGTTCGCCTACACCTTC.

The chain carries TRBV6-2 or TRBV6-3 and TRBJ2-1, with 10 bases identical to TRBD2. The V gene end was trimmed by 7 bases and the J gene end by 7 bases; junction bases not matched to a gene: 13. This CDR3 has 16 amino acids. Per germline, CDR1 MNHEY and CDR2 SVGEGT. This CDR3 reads CASTPAGGAPMNEQFF. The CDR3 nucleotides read TGTGCCAGCACCCCAGCGGGGGGGGCCCCTATGAATGAGCAGTTCTTC.

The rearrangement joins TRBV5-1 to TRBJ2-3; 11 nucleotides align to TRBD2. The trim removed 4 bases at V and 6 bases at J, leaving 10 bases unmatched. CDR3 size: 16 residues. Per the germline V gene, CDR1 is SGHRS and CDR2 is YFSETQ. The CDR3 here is CASSLDLAGGGDTQYF. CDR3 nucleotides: TGCGCCAGCAGCCTCGATCTAGCGGGGGGAGGGGATACGCAGTATTTT.

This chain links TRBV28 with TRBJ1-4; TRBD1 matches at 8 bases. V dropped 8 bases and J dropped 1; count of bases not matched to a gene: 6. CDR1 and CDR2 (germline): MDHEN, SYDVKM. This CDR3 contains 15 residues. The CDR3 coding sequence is TGTGCCAGCCATACAGGGGGTGAAACTAATGAAAAACTGTTTTTT. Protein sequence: CASHTGGETNEKLFF.

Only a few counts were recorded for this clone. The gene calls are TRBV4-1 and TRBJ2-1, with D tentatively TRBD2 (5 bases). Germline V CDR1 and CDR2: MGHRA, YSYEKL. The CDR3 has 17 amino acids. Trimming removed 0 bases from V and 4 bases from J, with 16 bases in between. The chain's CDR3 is CASSQDLGGPPYNEQFF. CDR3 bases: TGCGCCAGCAGCCAAGATTTAGGCGGGCCCCCATACAATGAGCAGTTCTTC.

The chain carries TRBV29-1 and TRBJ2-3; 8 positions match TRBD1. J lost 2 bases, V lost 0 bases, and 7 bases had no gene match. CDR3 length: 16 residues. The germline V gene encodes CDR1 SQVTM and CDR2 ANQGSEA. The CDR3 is CSVEDLWTGITDTQYF. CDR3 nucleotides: TGCAGCGTTGAAGATCTTTGGACAGGGATCACAGATACGCAGTATTTT.

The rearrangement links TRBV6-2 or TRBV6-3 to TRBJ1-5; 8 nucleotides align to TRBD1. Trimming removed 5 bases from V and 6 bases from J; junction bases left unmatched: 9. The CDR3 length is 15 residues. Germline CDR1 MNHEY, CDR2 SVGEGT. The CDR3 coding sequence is TGTGCCAGCAGTCTTCCTCAGGGGGCGGGTCAGCCCCAGCATTTT. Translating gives CASSLPQGAGQPQHF.

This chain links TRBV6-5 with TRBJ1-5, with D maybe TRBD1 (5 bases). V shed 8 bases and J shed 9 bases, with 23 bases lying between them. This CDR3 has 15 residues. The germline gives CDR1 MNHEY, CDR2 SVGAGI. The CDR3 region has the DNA TGTGCCAGCTGCCCGACAGCCCCTTCAGATCTGCCCCAGCATTTT. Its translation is CASCPTAPSDLPQHF.

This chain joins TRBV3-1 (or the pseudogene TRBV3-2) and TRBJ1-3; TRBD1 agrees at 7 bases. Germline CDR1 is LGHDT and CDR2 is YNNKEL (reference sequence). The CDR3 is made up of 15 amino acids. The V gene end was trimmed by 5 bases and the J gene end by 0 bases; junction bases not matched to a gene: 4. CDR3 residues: CASSRQGPSGNTIYF. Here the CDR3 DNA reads TGTGCCAGCAGCAGACAGGGTCCCTCTGGAAACACCATATATTTT.

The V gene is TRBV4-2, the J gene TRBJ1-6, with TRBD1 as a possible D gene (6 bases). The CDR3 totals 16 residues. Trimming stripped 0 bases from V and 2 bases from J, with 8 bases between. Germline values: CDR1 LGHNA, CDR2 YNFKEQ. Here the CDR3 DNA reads TGTGCCAGCAGCCAAGATAGGGGGACCTATAATTCACCCCTCCACTTT. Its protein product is CASSQDRGTYNSPLHF.

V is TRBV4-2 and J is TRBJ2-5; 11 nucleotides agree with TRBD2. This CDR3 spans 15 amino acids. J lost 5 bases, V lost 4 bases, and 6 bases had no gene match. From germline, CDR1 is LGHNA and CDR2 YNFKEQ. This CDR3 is CASSPGTSGTETQYF. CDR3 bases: TGTGCCAGCAGCCCCGGGACTAGCGGCACCGAGACCCAGTACTTC.